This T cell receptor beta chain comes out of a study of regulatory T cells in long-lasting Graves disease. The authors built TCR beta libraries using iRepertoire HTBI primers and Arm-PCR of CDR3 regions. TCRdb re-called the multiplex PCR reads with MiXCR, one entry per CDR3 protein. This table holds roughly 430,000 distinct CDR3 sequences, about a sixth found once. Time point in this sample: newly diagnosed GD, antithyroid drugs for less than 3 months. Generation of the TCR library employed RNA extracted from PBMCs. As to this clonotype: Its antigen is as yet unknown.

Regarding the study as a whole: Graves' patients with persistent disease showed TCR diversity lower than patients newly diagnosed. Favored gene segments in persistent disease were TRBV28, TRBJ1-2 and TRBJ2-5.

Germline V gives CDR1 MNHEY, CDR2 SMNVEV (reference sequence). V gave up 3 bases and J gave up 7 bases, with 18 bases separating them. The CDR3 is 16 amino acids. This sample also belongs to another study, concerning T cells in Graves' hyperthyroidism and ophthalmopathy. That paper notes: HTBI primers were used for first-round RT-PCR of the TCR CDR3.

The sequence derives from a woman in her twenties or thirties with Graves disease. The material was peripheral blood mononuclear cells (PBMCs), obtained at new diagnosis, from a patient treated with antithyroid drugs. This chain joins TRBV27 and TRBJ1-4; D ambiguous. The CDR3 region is CASSFLGESKPEKLFF. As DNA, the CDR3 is TGTGCCAGCAGTTTCCTTGGGGAATCGAAGCCTGAAAAACTGTTTTTT.